The 30 T cell receptor beta chains listed next were all sequenced from one sample in a study of blood T cells in healthy people across ages (dated by TCRdb to about 2015). Libraries were built with 5' RACE. These reads were obtained on an Illumina HiSeq 2500. A second PCR of about 6 to 11 cycles was performed with a sample-barcoded 5' primer and a J-beta primer mix. The raw public data were reprocessed by TCRdb itself: fastp quality trimming at Q25, MiXCR clonotype calling, in-frame beta chains only. All rows with the same CDR3 protein become a single entry with the most common DNA and genes. The sample table holds around 620,000 distinct CDR3 sequences, of which 25% to 30% were seen once. The ten largest make up less than 20% of the sample. Input material: blood. Every receptor here comes from a woman between 65 and 79 years old in good health.

This clonotype was recorded a few times. This chain links TRBV7-9 with TRBJ1-5, with TRBD1 matching over 7 bases. Per the germline V gene, CDR1 is SEHNR and CDR2 is FQNEAQ (reference sequence). The V gene end was trimmed by 1 base and the J gene end by 9 bases; junction bases not matched to a gene: 9. This CDR3 comprises 15 residues. The CDR3 sequence is CASSLGAGGDRPQHF. For the CDR3, the DNA is TGTGCCAGCAGCTTAGGAGCAGGGGGGGATCGGCCCCAGCATTTT. Combining the CDR3 with reference TRBV7-9 and TRBJ1-5 gives the whole variable domain DTGVSQNPRHKITKRGQNVTFRCDPISEHNRLYWYRQTLGQGPEFLTYFQNEAQLEKSRLLSDRFSAERPKGSFSTLEIQRTEQGDSAMYLCASSLGAGGDRPQHFGDGTRLSIL.

The chain couples TRBV18 to TRBJ1-1; D is possibly TRBD1 (5 bases). Germline V gene data show CDR1 as KGHSH and CDR2 as LQKENI. The CDR3 length is 13 residues. V was cut by 2 bases and J by 7 bases, with 11 bases left in between. CDR3 loop: CASSPAGTGEAFF. In DNA form, the CDR3 reads TGTGCCAGCTCACCAGCAGGGACCGGTGAAGCTTTCTTT.

This clonotype appeared a few times. The chain carries TRBV20-1 and TRBJ2-3; 7 bases match TRBD1. Germline assignment: CDR1 DFQATT and CDR2 SNEGSKA (reference sequence). V dropped 3 bases and J dropped 2; count of bases not matched to a gene: 8. The CDR3 length is 15 residues. The CDR3 DNA follows: TGCAGTGCTAGCCCCAGACAGGGTTTCACAGATACGCAGTATTTT. Translated: CSASPRQGFTDTQYF.

The sample holds a few counts of this clonotype. The chain uses TRBV5-1 and TRBJ1-1; D is undetermined. Germline values: CDR1 SGHRS, CDR2 YFSETQ. V was trimmed by 0 bases and J by 2 bases, leaving 8 bases between them. The CDR3 length is 14 residues. CDR3 sequence (DNA): TGCGCCAGCAGCTTGGAACAGCTCAACACTGAAGCTTTCTTT. This translates into CASSLEQLNTEAFF. The variable domain in full, with the rest retrieved from reference TRBV5-1 and TRBJ1-1, is KAGVTQTPRYLIKTRGQQVTLSCSPISGHRSVSWYQQTPGQGLQFLFEYFSETQRNKGNFPGRFSGRQFSNSRSEMNVSTLELGDSALYLCASSLEQLNTEAFFGQGTRLTVV.

In its sample, this clonotype was seen a few times. This chain links TRBV5-1 with TRBJ2-1; 12 nucleotides align to TRBD1. The V gene's germline CDR1 is SGHRS and CDR2 YFSETQ. J was trimmed by 7 bases and V by 0 bases; bases with no gene match: 11. This CDR3 comprises 18 residues. This CDR3 reads CASSLDPTGTGGGNEQFF. DNA for the CDR3: TGCGCCAGCAGCTTGGATCCAACCGGGACAGGGGGCGGGAATGAGCAGTTCTTC.

This clonotype was detected a few times. The chain combines TRBV5-1 with TRBJ2-4; 7 bases agree with TRBD1. The V gene's germline CDR1 is SGHRS and CDR2 YFSETQ. Trimming removed 4 bases from V and 6 bases from J; junction bases left unmatched: 7. This CDR3 is built from 14 residues. The CDR3 protein is CASSTGQSLNIQYF. In DNA form, the CDR3 reads TGCGCCAGCAGCACGGGACAGTCTTTAAACATTCAGTACTTC.

This clonotype was detected only a few times. The gene calls are TRBV6-5 and TRBJ2-5; TRBD2 matches 11 bases. J gave up 3 bases and V 2 bases, and 2 bases lay outside the gene matches. Per the germline V gene, CDR1 is MNHEY and CDR2 is SVGAGI. There are 15 residues in the CDR3. This CDR3 reads CASSYPTSGEETQYF. The CDR3 DNA is TGTGCCAGCAGTTACCCGACTAGCGGGGAAGAGACCCAGTACTTC.

The chain recombines TRBV7-9 with TRBJ1-1, with 9 bases matching TRBD1. CDR3 length equals 17 residues. Germline-derived CDR1 and CDR2 are SEHNR and FQNEAQ (reference sequence). V dropped 6 bases and J dropped 2; count of bases not matched to a gene: 13. CDR3 amino acids: CASSLPWRQGVNTEAFF. The CDR3 DNA sequence: TGTGCCAGCAGTCTCCCGTGGAGACAGGGGGTAAACACTGAAGCTTTCTTT.

The chain uses TRBV19 and TRBJ1-2, with D possibly matching TRBD1 (6 bases). The CDR3 length is 15 residues. Germline loops: CDR1 LNHDA, CDR2 SQIVND (reference sequence). V lost 2 bases, J lost 4 bases, and 14 bases lay in between. The CDR3 here is CASSITGQETYGYTF. CDR3 bases: TGTGCCAGTAGTATAACGGGACAAGAGACCTATGGCTACACCTTC. The whole variable domain, remainder taken from reference TRBV19 and TRBJ1-2, is DGGITQSPKYLFRKEGQNVTLSCEQNLNHDAMYWYRQDPGQGLRLIYYSQIVNDFQKGDIAEGYSVSREKKESFPLTVTSAQKNPTAFYLCASSITGQETYGYTFGSGTRLTVV.

The J gene is TRBJ2-1, the V gene TRBV5-1; the match to TRBD1 covers 7 bases. This CDR3 is 15 amino acids long. The germline V gene has CDR1 SGHRS and CDR2 YFSETQ. Unmatched junction bases numbered 4, after V lost 0 bases and J lost 4 bases. CDR3 sequence: CASSLEGQIYNEQFF. The CDR3 DNA is TGCGCCAGCAGCTTGGAGGGACAGATATACAATGAGCAGTTCTTC.

This rearrangement joins TRBV4-3 to TRBJ1-3, with 11 positions matching TRBD1. Trimming removed 1 base from V and 0 bases from J; junction bases left unmatched: 8. The CDR3 spans 19 residues. From germline, CDR1 is LGHNA and CDR2 YSLEER. The CDR3 region has the DNA TGCGCCAGCAGCCAAGCCGGACAGGGGGCTGTTAACTCTGGAAACACCATATATTTT. The encoded protein is CASSQAGQGAVNSGNTIYF.

This clonotype was seen at least ten times. The chain carries TRBV12-3 or TRBV12-4 and TRBJ1-2, with D possibly TRBD1 on 6 matching bases. This CDR3 has 14 residues. V was pared by 5 bases and J by 4 bases, with 14 bases between. DNA of the CDR3: TGTGCCAGCAGTCTCACAGGGTACTTCTATGGCTACACCTTC. Translation: CASSLTGYFYGYTF.

In its sample, this clonotype was seen a few times. The chain couples TRBV6-6 to TRBJ2-1; possibly TRBD1 or TRBD2 for D (7 bases each). Per germline, CDR1 MNHNY and CDR2 SVGAGI (reference sequence). This CDR3 has 14 amino acids. Between the trimmed V and J ends, which lost 8 bases and 6 bases, there was a span of 17 bases. The CDR3 protein is CASGGVGGPNEQFF. The CDR3 bases are TGTGCCAGCGGGGGGGTAGGGGGCCCCAATGAGCAGTTCTTC.

This chain links TRBV6-6 with TRBJ2-3; 9 positions agree with TRBD2. Trimming removed 7 bases from V and 4 bases from J; junction bases left unmatched: 9. The CDR3 covers 15 residues. Looked up from germline, CDR1 is MNHNY and CDR2 is SVGAGI (reference sequence). The chain's CDR3 is CASISSGGPPDTQYF. CDR3 DNA sequence: TGTGCCAGCATATCGAGCGGGGGGCCACCAGATACGCAGTATTTT.

This chain joins TRBV7-2 and TRBJ1-2; D not resolved. V dropped 5 bases and J dropped 1 base, with 8 bases sitting between them. Looked up from germline, CDR1 is SGHTA and CDR2 is FQGNSA. This CDR3 has 13 residues. The CDR3 DNA follows: TGTGCCAGCAGCCTTCTGGATAACTATGGCTACACCTTC. Its protein is CASSLLDNYGYTF.

This clonotype was detected a few times. The chain employs TRBV2 and TRBJ1-1, with D maybe TRBD1 (6 bases). Germline CDR1 and CDR2: SNHLY and FYNNEI. V was clipped by 8 bases and J by 0 bases, with 13 bases between them. The CDR3 is made up of 14 amino acids. The CDR3 bases are TGTGCCAGCTCCGGGGGGGCAGTGAACACTGAAGCTTTCTTT. It codes for CASSGGAVNTEAFF.

In DNA form, the CDR3 reads TGTGCCAGCAGTTATCTCCGGGACAGAGACTACGAGCAGTACTTC. It translates to CASSYLRDRDYEQYF. The V call is TRBV6-5, the J call TRBJ2-1, with 7 nucleotides matching TRBD1. The J call is uncertain, as TRBJ2-7 better fits the DNA end. The germline gives CDR1 MNHEY, CDR2 SVGAGI. This CDR3 is built from 15 residues.

The chain is built from TRBV20-1 and TRBJ1-2; D is unclear. Germline V CDR1 and CDR2: DFQATT, SNEGSKA (reference sequence). This CDR3 has 14 amino acids. Trimming shortened V by 1 base and J by 2 bases, and 11 bases separated the two germline ends. The CDR3 DNA is TGCAGTGCTAGAGCCGGGTCGGGAAACTATGGCTACACCTTC. Its protein product is CSARAGSGNYGYTF.

The rearrangement links TRBV20-1 to TRBJ2-7; D might be TRBD1 (5 bases). V was shortened by 6 bases and J by 2 bases, with 14 bases between the two germline ends. This CDR3 contains 13 residues. Germline V CDR1 and CDR2: DFQATT, SNEGSKA (reference sequence). CDR3 sequence: CSAAPDRAYEQYF. In DNA form, the CDR3 reads TGCAGTGCCGCCCCCGACAGAGCCTACGAGCAGTACTTC.

The genes are TRBV7-9 and TRBJ1-2; maybe TRBD1 (5 bases). Per the germline V gene, CDR1 is SEHNR and CDR2 is FQNEAQ (reference sequence). V was clipped by 1 base and J by 0 bases, with 9 bases between them. The CDR3 is 15 amino acids. The CDR3 loop is CASSLGIGANYGYTF. The CDR3 DNA is TGTGCCAGCAGCTTAGGCATAGGGGCTAACTATGGCTACACCTTC.

CDR3 residues: CASSSRKEGLGYEQYF. CDR3 sequence (DNA): TGTGCCAGCAGCTCCCGGAAGGAGGGGCTGGGCTACGAGCAGTACTTC. V and J are TRBV7-2 and TRBJ2-7; D is perhaps TRBD2 (6 bases). This CDR3 comprises 16 residues. Germline V gives CDR1 SGHTA, CDR2 FQGNSA. Trimming removed 4 bases at V and 3 bases at J, with 19 bases between. Variable domain in full (rest from reference TRBV7-2 and TRBJ2-7): GAGVSQSPSNKVTEKGKDVELRCDPISGHTALYWYRQSLGQGLEFLIYFQGNSAPDKSGLPSDRFSAERTGGSVSTLTIQRTQQEDSAVYLCASSSRKEGLGYEQYFGPGTRLTVT.

This clonotype was counted ten times or more. This chain links TRBV5-1 with TRBJ2-5; D is undetermined. This CDR3 has 12 residues. The germline V gene encodes CDR1 SGHRS and CDR2 YFSETQ. Trimming removed 0 bases at V and 2 bases at J, with 2 bases between. CDR3 amino acids: CASSLEQETQYF. CDR3 nucleotides: TGCGCCAGCAGCTTGGAACAAGAGACCCAGTACTTC.

The chain joins TRBV6-5 to TRBJ1-6; tentatively, D is TRBD1 (6 bases). Germline V gene sequence: CDR1 MNHEY, CDR2 SVGAGI. CDR3 length equals 15 residues. Trimming stripped 0 bases from V and 6 bases from J, with 9 bases between. CDR3 region: CASSYSVQGNSPLHF. The DNA for the CDR3 is TGTGCCAGCAGTTACTCGGTACAGGGTAATTCACCCCTCCACTTT.

This clonotype has ten or more counts. The chain joins TRBV7-2 to TRBJ2-7; no reliable D call. V dropped 1 base and J dropped 0 bases, with 7 bases sitting between them. CDR1 and CDR2 (germline): SGHTA, FQGNSA. The CDR3 consists of 14 residues. CDR3 sequence reads: CASSLVPPSYEQYF. Here the CDR3 DNA reads TGTGCCAGCAGCTTAGTTCCACCCTCCTACGAGCAGTACTTC. The full variable domain, with the rest looked up from reference TRBV7-2 and TRBJ2-7, is GAGVSQSPSNKVTEKGKDVELRCDPISGHTALYWYRQSLGQGLEFLIYFQGNSAPDKSGLPSDRFSAERTGGSVSTLTIQRTQQEDSAVYLCASSLVPPSYEQYFGPGTRLTVT.

A few counts support this clonotype. The chain has TRBV29-1 and TRBJ1-1; TRBD1 matches 9 bases. V was clipped by 6 bases and J by 4 bases; unmatched bases: 6. From germline, CDR1 is SQVTM and CDR2 ANQGSEA. This CDR3 is built from 13 residues. CDR3 sequence (DNA): TGCAGCGTCGGACAGGGGCTTGGCACTGAAGCTTTCTTT. It translates to CSVGQGLGTEAFF.

This clonotype was counted between two and nine times. The chain employs TRBV4-3 and TRBJ2-1, with 10 bases fitting TRBD1. Losses at the gene ends were 2 bases for V and 12 bases for J; bases not matched to a gene: 10. Germline values: CDR1 LGHNA, CDR2 YSLEER. This CDR3 has 15 amino acids. The CDR3 loop reads CASSQSGQGKEGQFF. The CDR3 DNA follows: TGCGCCAGCAGCCAATCGGGACAGGGGAAAGAAGGGCAGTTCTTC.

The rearrangement links TRBV20-1 to TRBJ2-5; TRBD2 is a possible D gene (6 bases). The CDR3 runs 15 residues. Trimming cost V 0 bases and J 5 bases, with 16 bases left between them. CDR1 is DFQATT, CDR2 SNEGSKA, per germline (reference sequence). The CDR3 loop is CSARDGRGIGETQYF. CDR3 sequence (DNA): TGCAGTGCTAGAGATGGGCGGGGCATCGGGGAGACCCAGTACTTC.

This clonotype was counted ten times or more. The CDR3 DNA sequence: TGTGCCAGCAGCACCGCTCAATATGGCTACACCTTC. This translates into CASSTAQYGYTF. The J gene is TRBJ1-2, the V gene TRBV7-9; D gene uncertain. The germline V gene encodes CDR1 SEHNR and CDR2 FQNEAQ (reference sequence). The CDR3 contains 12 residues. V was trimmed by 5 bases and J by 5 bases, leaving 9 bases between them. Complete variable domain (other parts from reference TRBV7-9 and TRBJ1-2): DTGVSQNPRHKITKRGQNVTFRCDPISEHNRLYWYRQTLGQGPEFLTYFQNEAQLEKSRLLSDRFSAERPKGSFSTLEIQRTEQGDSAMYLCASSTAQYGYTFGSGTRLTVV.

The chain carries TRBV20-1 and TRBJ2-7; D might be TRBD2 (5 bases). The germline CDR1 and CDR2 sequences are DFQATT and SNEGSKA (reference sequence). V was clipped by 4 bases and J by 3 bases, with 13 bases between them. The CDR3 has 13 amino acids. The CDR3 spells CSAIGSRGYEQYF. The DNA of the CDR3 is TGCAGTGCTATTGGTTCCCGGGGCTACGAGCAGTACTTC.

This clonotype was seen a handful of times. V gene TRBV20-1 combines with J gene TRBJ1-5; no clear D. CDR1 and CDR2 from the germline V gene are DFQATT and SNEGSKA (reference sequence). V lost 0 bases and J lost 11, with 17 bases in between. This CDR3 contains 14 residues. CDR3 sequence reads: CSARDQTGMGSQHF. The CDR3 nucleotides read TGCAGTGCTAGAGATCAAACGGGGATGGGGTCCCAGCATTTT.